This passage covers 9 T cell receptor beta chains from one sample sequenced in a study of shared clonotypes between healthy human individuals. Clones were read by immunoSEQ multiplex PCR, and TCRdb kept only the in-frame ones, dropping some. The table includes approximately 330,000 clones, roughly 80% detected once. The sample was memory CD4+ T cells sorted from blood. Subset denoted: CD45RA-negative fraction. The source is a man younger than 40 in good health.

This chain joins TRBV9 and TRBJ2-7; 7 positions match TRBD1. With 0 bases clipped from V and 4 bases from J, the junction kept 7 bases outside the gene matches. The CDR3 runs to 15 residues. Germline lookup yields CDR1 SGDLS and CDR2 YYNGEE. In DNA, the CDR3 is TGTGCCAGCAGCGTAGAGGGCAGGGGGTTTTACGAGCAGTACTTC. Amino acid sequence: CASSVEGRGFYEQYF.

The V and J genes are TRBV30 and TRBJ2-7, with D perhaps matching TRBD1 or TRBD2 (5 bases each). Trimming removed 1 base at V and 0 bases at J, with 7 bases between. CDR3 length: 13 amino acids. CDR1 and CDR2 from the germline V gene are GTSNPN and SVGIG (reference sequence). In nucleotides, the CDR3 is TGTGCCTGGAGTGAGGGACCCTCCTACGAGCAGTACTTC. Amino acids: CAWSEGPSYEQYF.

The chain links TRBV5-1 to TRBJ2-5; the match to TRBD2 covers 11 bases. CDR1 and CDR2 (germline): SGHRS, YFSETQ. After removal of 4 bases from V and 5 bases from J, the junction contained 7 bases not matched to a gene. The CDR3 length is 15 residues. Here the CDR3 reads CASSPLAGVGETQYF. The CDR3 region has the DNA TGCGCCAGCAGCCCACTAGCGGGAGTAGGGGAGACCCAGTACTTC.

The chain couples TRBV7-8 to TRBJ2-7, with D unresolved. Germline V gene lookup returns CDR1 SGHVS and CDR2 FQNEAQ. The CDR3 contains 15 residues. V lost 5 bases, J lost 2 bases, and 16 bases lay in between. The CDR3 sequence is CASSPDPGRPYEQYF. The DNA of the CDR3 is TGTGCCAGCAGCCCAGATCCAGGACGGCCCTACGAGCAGTACTTC.

This clone was picked up many times. The V call is TRBV5-1, the J call TRBJ2-7, with D possibly being TRBD1 (5 bases). V lost 0 bases to trimming and J lost 3 bases, with 10 bases between them. Germline V gene data show CDR1 as SGHRS and CDR2 as YFSETQ. The CDR3 sequence is 14 residues long. CDR3: CASSLGRARYEQYF. The CDR3 DNA reads as TGCGCCAGCAGCTTGGGCAGGGCCCGCTACGAGCAGTACTTC.

This clone came up once. This chain connects TRBV6-5 to TRBJ1-1, with a tentative D call TRBD1 (5 bases). Trimming took off 1 base at V and 4 bases at J, with 10 bases between the two ends. Germline V gene lookup returns CDR1 MNHEY and CDR2 SVGAGI. The CDR3 runs to 14 residues. The CDR3 coding sequence is TGTGCCAGCAGTTACTTTGGGGCTACCACTGAAGCTTTCTTT. It is translated as CASSYFGATTEAFF.

Only a few counts were recorded for this clone. The chain carries TRBV6-1 and TRBJ2-7; 7 bases fit TRBD1. The CDR3 totals 16 residues. V lost 3 bases, J lost 2 bases, and 10 bases stayed unmatched. Germline loops: CDR1 MNHNS, CDR2 SASEGT. The CDR3: CASSDLAGTETYEQYF. The CDR3 DNA sequence: TGTGCCAGCAGTGACCTAGCCGGGACAGAGACCTACGAGCAGTACTTC.

The table lists this clone with a count of one. The chain is built from TRBV11-2 and TRBJ2-7; 14 bases align to TRBD2. The J segment lost 3 bases and the V segment lost 6 bases, leaving 4 bases of the junction unmatched. This CDR3 region has 15 residues. Looked up from germline, CDR1 is SGHAT and CDR2 is FQNNGV. CDR3 in amino acids: CASRRLAGGLYEQYF. CDR3 nucleotide sequence: TGTGCCAGCAGGAGACTAGCGGGAGGGCTCTACGAGCAGTACTTC.

CDR3 sequence (DNA): TGTGCCAGCAGTGCCACGACAGTACCCTATGGCTACACCTTC. It specifies CASSATTVPYGYTF. This chain uses TRBV25-1 with TRBJ1-2; D perhaps matches TRBD1 (5 bases). V was cut by 4 bases and J by 4 bases, with 13 bases left in between. In germline, CDR1 is MGHDK, CDR2 SYGVNS. This CDR3 is 14 amino acids long.